This T cell receptor (beta chain) stems from a study of Ad26.COV2.S vaccination and SARS-CoV-2 variants (dated by TCRdb to the early 2020s). For context, the study as a whole: Donors in the vaccine arm were drawn from COV1001, a phase I-IIa trial of Ad26.COV2.S in healthy adults that was multicentre, randomized, double-blind and placebo-controlled. Ad26.COV2.S was administered intramuscularly at a dose of 5x10^10 or 1x10^11 viral particles, either as one shot or as two shots given 56 days apart. The specificity and breadth of SARS-CoV-2-reactive T cell receptors after Ad26.COV2.S vaccination were assessed by TCRbeta repertoire sequencing. A total of 32 samples were included in the TCR-sequenced set, comprising some 20 Ad26.COV2.S vaccine recipients, 5 placebo recipients and 8 SARS-CoV-2 convalescent individuals. Trial participants were randomized into five groups of five, in which low-dose or high-dose Ad26.COV2.S was given once or twice, or placebo was given on both occasions. Investigators did not know the trial group allocation while performing experiments and assessing outcomes. The investigation overall reported the following: Vaccine and placebo recipients had similar non-spike TCR breadth, a finding consistent with the vaccine containing only spike. The authors noted that total T cell responses may have been underestimated by the TCR breadth and depth analyses. Higher spike-specific TCR breadth was observed in Ad26.COV2.S recipients than in placebo recipients (P = 0.0014). Comparing responses between vaccine doses or regimens was not something the study was powered to do. Substantial breadth of spike-specific CD8+ and CD4+ T cell responses was reported after vaccination.

The germline V gene encodes CDR1 SNHLY and CDR2 FYNNEI. V drops 3 bases and J drops 0 bases, leaving 8 bases in between. The CDR3 numbers 14 residues from cysteine through phenylalanine. Only the CDR3 region is kept as DNA, spanning 42 bases read in frame from base 1. The meaning of the sample's treatment or condition label: approximately 18 received Ad26.COV2.S at low or high dose, single or two shots; several received placebo; per-sample allocation not given. For vaccine and placebo recipients, repertoires were sequenced using samples collected on day 63 after the first injection. In Cohort 1b, about 27 adults aged 18-55 years were enrolled at a single site in Boston, USA, between 29 July and 7 August 2020. Ad26.COV2.S was a replication-incompetent adenovirus type 26 vector that expressed a prefusion-stabilized SARS-CoV-2 spike protein derived from the original Wuhan strain. The immunoSEQ Assay was the method used to sequence TCRbeta CDR3 regions. After extraction, genomic DNA underwent amplification by bias-controlled multiplex PCR, followed by high-throughput sequencing. Turning to the authors' computational methods: To quantify the absolute abundance of every unique TCRbeta CDR3 region, sequences were collapsed and filtered. Usable DNA was measured by amplifying reference genes present in all nucleated cells, and TCRbeta template counts were normalized to that usable DNA to estimate T cell fraction. Repertoire TCRs were annotated as SARS-CoV-2-specific when V gene, CDR3 amino acid sequence and J gene were exactly matched to a known reactive TCR set. The reference SARS-CoV-2 TCR set was derived from MIRA and filtered for enrichment in COVID-19-positive ImmuneCODE repertoires, a step that removed public or cross-reactive TCRs. Using the MIRA antigens, annotated TCRs were further analysed by specific ORF or by position within an ORF. Breadth was defined as annotated unique rearrangements over total unique productive rearrangements; depth was the summed frequency of those rearrangements. TCR breadth was compared between groups using two-sided Wilcoxon rank-sum tests. TCRdb provides this immuneACCESS table in a form limited to in-frame rearrangements. Some clones are lacking; in checked studies, under half of them reflect an unresolved V gene, and why the rest are absent is not known. The V and J calls and the clone size are those of that table, but D and trimming were determined from the DNA. In all, the sample holds 200,000 to 250,000 clones, and approximately 87% of those were seen once. The ten largest account for about 10% of the sample.

With respect to this clone: The antigen this receptor binds is unknown. No qualities accompany the bases; no much larger clone lies one base away.

Sequenced here: peripheral blood, sampled in a trial of Ad26.COV2.S vaccine versus placebo. The chain is assembled from TRBV2 and TRBJ2-5, with the D gene not clear enough to name. The receptor's source is a person between 18 and 65 years old who received the Ad26.COV2.S COVID-19 vaccine or a placebo. CDR3 loop: CASSDGSYQETQYF. The nucleotides read TGTGCCAGCAGTGACGGATCGTACCAAGAGACCCAGTACTTC.